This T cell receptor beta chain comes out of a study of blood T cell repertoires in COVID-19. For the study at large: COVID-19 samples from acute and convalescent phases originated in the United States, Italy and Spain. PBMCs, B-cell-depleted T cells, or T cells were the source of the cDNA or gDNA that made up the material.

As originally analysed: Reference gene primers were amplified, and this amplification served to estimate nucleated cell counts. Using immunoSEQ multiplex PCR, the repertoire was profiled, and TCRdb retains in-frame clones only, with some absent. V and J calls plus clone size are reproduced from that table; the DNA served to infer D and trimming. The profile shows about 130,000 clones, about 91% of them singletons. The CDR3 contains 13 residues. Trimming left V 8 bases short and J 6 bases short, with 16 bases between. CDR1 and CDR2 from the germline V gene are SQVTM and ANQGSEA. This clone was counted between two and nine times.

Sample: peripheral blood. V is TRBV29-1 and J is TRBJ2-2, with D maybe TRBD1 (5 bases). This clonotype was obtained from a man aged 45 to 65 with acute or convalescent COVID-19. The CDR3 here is CSSRQGLAGELFF. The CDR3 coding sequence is TGCAGCTCTCGTCAGGGATTGGCCGGGGAGCTGTTTTTT.